The clone carrying this T cell receptor beta chain was seen at least ten times. No antigen is known for it. These data are taken from a study of CD8+CD57+ T cells in acquired aplastic anemia. As for the study in general: The sorted CD4+ and CD8+ cells yielded an average around 3.4 ug of DNA.

Deletions cut 3 bases from V and 9 bases from J, with 11 bases between. This CDR3 is 12 amino acids long. Profiling of TCR beta VDJ combinations and CDR3 sequences used genomic DNA as template. Each CDR3 protein gets one entry after TCRdb re-called the reads with MiXCR. The table lists around 430,000 distinct CDR3 sequences, around a third of them singletons. The authors sequenced patients whose flow cytometry had shown CD8+CD57+ cell expansion. Study outcomes and limitations: About 29 CD8+ CDR3 sequences occurred in both the patients and the controls.

The receptor was derived from a human donor with aplastic anemia. This chain uses TRBV12-3 or TRBV12-4 with TRBJ1-2; D gene uncertain. Sequenced input: sorted CD4+, CD8+, or CD8+CD57+ T cells (not recorded which) from PBMCs. Here the CDR3 DNA reads TGTGCCAGCAGTTTCTTCGCACCGCGCTACACCTTC. Its protein product is CASSFFAPRYTF.